This passage covers 16 T cell receptor beta chains from one sample sequenced in a study of T cell repertoires in cytomegalovirus infection. What these receptors recognize is not known. TCRdb ran MiXCR on the reads and lists one entry per CDR3 protein. This table has 60,000 to 85,000 distinct CDR3 sequences, more than 20% appearing once. The specimen sequenced was PBMCs, sequenced either directly or after in vitro stimulation (not recorded which). The source of these receptors is a human donor in good health (CMV status not recorded). Some clones in this sample may be carry-over from other donors' samples.

This clonotype has more than one count but fewer than ten. This chain joins TRBV16 and TRBJ2-2, with 8 nucleotides matching TRBD1. The V and J ends lost 3 bases and 0 bases, in that order; junction bases with no gene match: 3. The CDR3 is 16 amino acids. CDR1 is KGHSY and CDR2 is FQNENV in the germline V gene. The CDR3 DNA reads TGTGCCAGCAGCCATCTACAGGGGGCGAACACCGGGGAGCTGTTTTTT. The encoded protein is CASSHLQGANTGELFF.

This clonotype has more than one count but fewer than ten. The chain has TRBV28 and TRBJ1-5, with D possibly being TRBD1 (5 bases). Trimming took 6 bases from V and 3 from J, leaving 15 bases between them. The CDR3 totals 15 residues. Germline CDR1 is MDHEN and CDR2 is SYDVKM. DNA of the CDR3: TGTGCCAGCAGACCTCAGGGTCGACCCAATCAGCCCCAGCATTTT. Translating gives CASRPQGRPNQPQHF.

This clonotype was recorded a few times. The chain carries TRBV10-3 and TRBJ2-3; D remains unclear. V dropped 8 bases and J dropped 1 base, with 1 base sitting between them. Germline V gives CDR1 ENHRY, CDR2 SYGVKD. The CDR3 has 10 amino acids. For the CDR3, the DNA is TGTGCCATCGGCACAGATACGCAGTATTTT. Its protein is CAIGTDTQYF.

The chain carries TRBV30 and TRBJ2-5; D ambiguous. The length of the CDR3 is 13 residues. Deletions cut 4 bases from V and 2 bases from J, with 11 bases between. The germline CDR1 and CDR2 sequences are GTSNPN and SVGIG (reference sequence). The CDR3 loop is CAWTGRQQETQYF. The DNA of the CDR3 is TGTGCCTGGACCGGTAGGCAGCAAGAGACCCAGTACTTC.

This clonotype has more than one count but fewer than ten. The rearrangement joins TRBV19 to TRBJ1-2, with 7 bases identical to TRBD1. V shed 6 bases, J shed 4 bases, and the junction held 11 bases outside the gene matches. Germline V CDR1 and CDR2: LNHDA, SQIVND (reference sequence). The CDR3 loop spans 15 amino acids. CDR3 coding DNA: TGTGCCAGTAGCGAGGAGGACAGGCACCCCTATGGCTACACCTTC. Translated: CASSEEDRHPYGYTF.

A word on this clonotype: This may be a read error: a much more frequent sequence differs by one nucleotide. The chain joins TRBV7-2 to TRBJ2-7; D not certain. The CDR3 has 13 residues. Deletions cut 4 bases from V and 5 bases from J, with 12 bases between. Germline CDR1 and CDR2: SGHTA and FQGNSA. The CDR3 reads CASSYLTLNEQYV. CDR3 DNA: TGTGCCAGCAGCTACTTGACCCTGAACGAGCAGTACGTC.

The chain combines TRBV11-2 with TRBJ2-2; no firm D call. This CDR3 spans 13 amino acids. Trimming removed 4 bases at V and 6 bases at J, with 9 bases between. Germline CDR1 is SGHAT and CDR2 is FQNNGV. The CDR3 region has the DNA TGTGCCAGCAGCTCCGCGAGTGCCGGGGAGCTGTTTTTT. Translated: CASSSASAGELFF.

This chain links TRBV10-3 with TRBJ2-1; D perhaps matches TRBD2 (6 bases). The V gene's germline CDR1 is ENHRY and CDR2 SYGVKD. V lost 8 bases and J 3 bases, leaving 17 bases between the germline ends. The CDR3 is 15 residues long. The CDR3 sequence is CAIASGLSFYNEQFF. The CDR3, as DNA: TGTGCCATCGCGAGCGGGCTTTCCTTCTACAATGAGCAGTTCTTC.

This chain joins TRBV19 and TRBJ1-6; D is undetermined. The CDR3 contains 15 residues. Trimming cost V 5 bases and J 0 bases, with 8 bases left between them. Germline lookup yields CDR1 LNHDA and CDR2 SQIVND (reference sequence). The CDR3 DNA follows: TGTGCCAGTAGTCGAATCGACTCCTATAATTCACCCCTCCACTTT. Translated: CASSRIDSYNSPLHF.

This clonotype was seen more than once but under ten times. The chain's CDR3 is CATQGGYYNEQFF. The CDR3 DNA follows: TGTGCCACACAGGGGGGATACTACAATGAGCAGTTCTTC. The rearrangement uses TRBV24-1 and TRBJ2-1; 8 bases are a match to TRBD1. The CDR3 extends over 13 amino acids. Germline-derived CDR1 and CDR2 are KGHDR and SFDVKD. V shed 10 bases, J shed 3 bases, and the junction held 4 bases outside the gene matches.

Comment on this clonotype: Mismatch with germline at one junction end may stem from a read error. The chain carries TRBV7-2 and TRBJ2-3; the match to TRBD2 covers 8 bases. Germline V CDR1 and CDR2: SGHTA, FQGNSA. The CDR3 spans 15 residues. In DNA, the CDR3 is TGTGCCAGCAGCTTATCACGGGAGGGTTGGGATACGCAGTATTTC. It translates to CASSLSREGWDTQYF.

The chain couples TRBV12-3 or TRBV12-4 to TRBJ2-5; 14 bases line up with TRBD2. The CDR3 totals 15 residues. V lost 8 bases to trimming and J lost 4 bases; unmatched junction nucleotides: 6. In nucleotides, the CDR3 is TGTGCCAGCCAGACTAGCGGGAGGGCTAGAGAGACCCAGTACTTC. Translated, it gives CASQTSGRARETQYF.

This clonotype was seen only a few times. The V call is TRBV27, the J call TRBJ2-7; D remains unclear. With 6 bases removed from V and 4 bases from J, the gap between germline ends came to 19 bases. The germline V gene encodes CDR1 MNHEY and CDR2 SMNVEV (reference sequence). CDR3 size: 15 residues. CDR3 sequence: CASRPRPLGSYEQYF. CDR3 DNA sequence: TGTGCCAGCAGACCTAGACCGCTAGGTAGTTACGAGCAGTACTTC.

This clonotype has only a few counts. At one end the junction does not follow the germline gene, possibly because of a read error. The genes are TRBV12-3 or TRBV12-4 and TRBJ2-7, with 9 positions matching TRBD1. This CDR3 is 14 amino acids long. CDR3 sequence: CASSLAGTGNEQYF. The CDR3 bases are TGTGCCAGCAGCTTAGCCGGGACAGGGAACGAGCAGTACTTC.

As for this clonotype: A clone one base away is much larger, so this may be a read error. This chain joins TRBV7-2 and TRBJ2-7, with 7 bases matching TRBD2. V shed 4 bases, J shed 2 bases, and the junction held 5 bases outside the gene matches. Germline V gene lookup returns CDR1 SGHTA and CDR2 FQGNSA. The CDR3 is 14 residues long. The CDR3 loop is CASSSGGRTYEQYF. The DNA of the CDR3 is TGTGCCAGCAGCTCGGGAGGACGGACCTACGAGCAGTACTTC.

This clonotype was detected only a few times. The rearrangement joins TRBV4-1 to TRBJ2-7; a possible D gene is TRBD2 (6 bases). Germline V lookup: CDR1 MGHRA, CDR2 YSYEKL. V lost 3 bases to trimming and J lost 7 bases, with 19 bases between them. The length of the CDR3 is 15 residues. The DNA of the CDR3 is TGCGCCAGCAGCCAGCTCGGGGGACGGGTTGGTGAGCAGTACTTC. Translation gives CASSQLGGRVGEQYF.